This TCR beta chain was sequenced in a study of OX40 agonist ivuxolimab in advanced cancers. Study context: Patients' therapy was ivuxolimab, an antibody that acts as an agonist of OX40 (CD134). Ivuxolimab was delivered to patients intravenously every 2 weeks at doses spanning 0.01 to 10 mg/kg.

The ends were cut back, 6 bases at V and 6 bases at J, with 16 bases in the middle. In germline, CDR1 is MRHNA, CDR2 SNTAGT. The CDR3 totals 14 residues. Clones were sequenced by immunoSEQ multiplex PCR, and TCRdb holds only the in-frame ones, with some missing. The table includes over 85,000 clones, 85% to 90% detected once. Sample: CD4+ or CD8+ T cells sorted from blood, taken in a trial of the OX40 agonist ivuxolimab. This clonotype originated in an adult with an advanced solid tumor such as melanoma, head and neck, liver or kidney cancer. The rearrangement joins TRBV6-4 to TRBJ2-3; perhaps TRBD1 as D (5 bases). Here the CDR3 DNA reads TGTGCCAGCAGCCTGACAGATGCAGGGGATACGCAGTATTTT. The encoded protein is CASSLTDAGDTQYF.